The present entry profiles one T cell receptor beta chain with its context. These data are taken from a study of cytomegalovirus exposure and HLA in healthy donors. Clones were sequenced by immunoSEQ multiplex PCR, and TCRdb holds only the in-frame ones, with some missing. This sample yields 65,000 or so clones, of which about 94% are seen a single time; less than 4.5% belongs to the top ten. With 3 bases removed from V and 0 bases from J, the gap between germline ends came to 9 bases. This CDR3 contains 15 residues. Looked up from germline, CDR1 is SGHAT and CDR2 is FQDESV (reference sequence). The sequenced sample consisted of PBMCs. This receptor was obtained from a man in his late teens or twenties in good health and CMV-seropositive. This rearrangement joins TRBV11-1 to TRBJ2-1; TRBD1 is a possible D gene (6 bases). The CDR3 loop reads CASSFLRGSYNEQFF. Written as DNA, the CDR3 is TGTGCCAGCAGCTTTCTCAGGGGCTCCTACAATGAGCAGTTCTTC. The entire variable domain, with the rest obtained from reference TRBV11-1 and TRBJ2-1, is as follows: EAEVAQSPRYKITEKSQAVAFWCDPISGHATLYWYRQILGQGPELLVQFQDESVVDDSQLPKDRFSAERLKGVDSTLKIQPAELGDSAMYLCASSFLRGSYNEQFFGPGTRLTVL.